Sequencing of this T cell receptor beta chain was carried out in a study of cytomegalovirus exposure and HLA in healthy donors. Germline loops: CDR1 WSHSY, CDR2 SAAADI. The V gene lost 5 bases and the J gene lost 6 bases, with 17 bases spanning the gap. CDR3 size: 15 residues. Data came from immunoSEQ multiplex PCR; TCRdb stores just in-frame clones and leaves some out. Of 80,000 or so clones listed, 90% to 95% were seen once; the top ten hold around 0.69%. Separation from the roughly 700-subject first cohort characterized the 120-subject validation cohort, to which the donors belonged. The receptor's source is a woman younger than 30 in good health and CMV-seronegative. Input material: PBMCs. The chain joins TRBV10-2 to TRBJ1-5, with a tentative D call TRBD1 (6 bases). CDR3 sequence (DNA): TGCGCCAGCAGTATAACAGGGAAGGGAAGTCAGCCCCAGCATTTT. Translating gives CASSITGKGSQPQHF.